This TCR beta chain was captured by sequencing in a study of early T cells in non-severe SARS-CoV-2 infection. In TCRdb, the 5' RACE reads were re-called with MiXCR into one record per CDR3 protein. Here the sample spans 50,000 to 70,000 distinct CDR3 sequences, about 8.9% being singletons. This clonotype was detected ten times or more. This CDR3 is 17 amino acids long. Germline assignment: CDR1 DFQATT and CDR2 SNEGSKA (reference sequence). V was trimmed by 2 bases and J by 1 base, leaving 20 bases between them. The receptor was isolated from an adult who was a healthcare worker with PCR-confirmed SARS-CoV-2 infection or an uninfected control (not recorded which). This chain joins TRBV20-1 and TRBJ2-5, with D perhaps TRBD2 (6 bases). The sequencing sample was made of whole blood. The CDR3 loop is CSARPSQPAGSQETQYF. CDR3 bases: TGCAGTGCTAGACCCTCCCAGCCCGCGGGATCCCAAGAGACCCAGTACTTC.